This TCR beta chain was recorded in a study of blood T cell repertoires in COVID-19. For the study at large: Samples came from the United States, Italy and Spain, spanning acute and convalescent COVID-19. PBMCs, B-cell-depleted T cells, or T cells provided the cDNA or gDNA that made up the material.

Germline CDR1 SGHRS, CDR2 YFSETQ. J gave up 3 bases and V 1 base, and 5 bases lay outside the gene matches. CDR3 length: 16 amino acids. Original processing notes: From reference gene primer amplification, estimates of nucleated cell counts were derived. This table comes from immunoSEQ multiplex PCR, and its TCRdb copy is limited to in-frame clones, with some not included. V, J and clone size are taken as reported in that table, and D and trimming were inferred from the DNA itself. Found here are about 240,000 clones, roughly four fifths of them singletons; the top ten hold around 12%. The TCR comes from a woman aged 60-75 years with active or convalescent COVID-19. Sequences were obtained from peripheral blood. The rearrangement links TRBV5-1 to TRBJ2-2, with 8 bases fitting TRBD1. The CDR3 is CASSLRQGADTGELFF. Here the CDR3 DNA reads TGCGCCAGCAGCTTGAGGCAGGGGGCCGACACCGGGGAGCTGTTTTTT.